This T cell receptor beta chain was sequenced in a study of graft-versus-host responses after intestinal transplantation. The overall study: Each recipient received anti-thymocyte globulin induction, then tacrolimus and steroids for 2 to 3 years.

Germline CDR1 SNHLY, CDR2 FYNNEI. V lost 6 bases, J lost 1 base, and 3 bases stayed unmatched. This CDR3 spans 15 amino acids. On this clone: Its antigen is currently unknown.

Libraries were prepared by immunoSEQ multiplex PCR; TCRdb keeps only in-frame clonotypes and omits some of them. The sample holds roughly 120,000 clones; approximately 92% are singletons and the top ten take more than 0.1%. Study-level points and caveats: GvH clones were found in recipient marrow; some appeared first in ileum or blood. Allograft graft-versus-host to host-versus-graft clonal ratios ran high in patients with graft-donor T cell macrochimerism.

This TCR derives from a human donor who received an intestinal transplant. The chain couples TRBV2 to TRBJ2-3, with 11 bases aligning to TRBD2. Sequenced here: unstimulated CD4+ T cells sorted from spleen or lymph node cells, sampled before intestinal transplant. The CDR3 nucleotides are TGTGCCAGCAGACTACTAGCGGGAGGCACAGATACGCAGTATTTT. Residues: CASRLLAGGTDTQYF.